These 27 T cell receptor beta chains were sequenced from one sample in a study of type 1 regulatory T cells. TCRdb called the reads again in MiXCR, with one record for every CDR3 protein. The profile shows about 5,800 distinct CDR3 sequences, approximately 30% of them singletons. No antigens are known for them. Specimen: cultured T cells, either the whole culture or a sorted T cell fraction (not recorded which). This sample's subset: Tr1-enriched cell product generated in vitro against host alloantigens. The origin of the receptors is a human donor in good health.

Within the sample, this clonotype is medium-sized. The CDR3 DNA reads TGTGCCAGCAGCCCACCCTGGGCCAAAAACATTCAGTACTTC. It encodes CASSPPWAKNIQYF. The rearrangement uses TRBV11-1 and TRBJ2-4, with D unresolved. The V gene's germline CDR1 is SGHAT and CDR2 FQDESV (reference sequence). V was pared by 5 bases and J by 1 base, with 9 bases between. This CDR3 has 14 amino acids.

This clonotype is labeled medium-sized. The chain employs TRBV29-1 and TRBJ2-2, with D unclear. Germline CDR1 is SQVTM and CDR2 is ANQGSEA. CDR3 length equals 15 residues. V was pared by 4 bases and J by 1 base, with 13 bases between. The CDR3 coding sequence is TGCAGCGTTGTGTACGGGTCATTGAACACCGGGGAGCTGTTTTTT. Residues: CSVVYGSLNTGELFF.

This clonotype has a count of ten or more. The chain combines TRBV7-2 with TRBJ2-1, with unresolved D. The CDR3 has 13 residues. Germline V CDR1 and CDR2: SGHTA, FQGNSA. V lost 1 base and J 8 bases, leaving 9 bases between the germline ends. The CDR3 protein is CASSLGALDEQFF. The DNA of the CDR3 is TGTGCCAGCAGCTTAGGGGCCTTGGATGAGCAGTTCTTC.

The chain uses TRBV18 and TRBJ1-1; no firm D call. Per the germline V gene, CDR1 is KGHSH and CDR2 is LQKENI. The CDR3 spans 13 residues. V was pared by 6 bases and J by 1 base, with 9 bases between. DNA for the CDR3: TGTGCCAGCTCGTCGCCACGGAACACTGAAGCTTTCTTT. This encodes CASSSPRNTEAFF.

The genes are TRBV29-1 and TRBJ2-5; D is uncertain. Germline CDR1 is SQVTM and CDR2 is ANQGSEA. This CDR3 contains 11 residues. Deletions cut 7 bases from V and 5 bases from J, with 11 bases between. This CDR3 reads CSGQRTETQYF. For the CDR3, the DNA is TGCAGCGGTCAGAGGACGGAGACCCAGTACTTC.

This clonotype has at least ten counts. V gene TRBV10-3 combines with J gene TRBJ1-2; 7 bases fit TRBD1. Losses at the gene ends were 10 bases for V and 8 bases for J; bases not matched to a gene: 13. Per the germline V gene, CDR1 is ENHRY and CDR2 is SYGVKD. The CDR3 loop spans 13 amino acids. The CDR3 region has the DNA TGTGCCACTAAACGGGACAGCTCGAGCGGCTACACCTTC. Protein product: CATKRDSSSGYTF.

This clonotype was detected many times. CDR3 nucleotides: TGTGCCTGGAGTCCAGAGAACACTGAAGCTTTCTTT. Protein product: CAWSPENTEAFF. V and J are TRBV30 and TRBJ1-1; unclear D gene. Between the trimmed V and J ends, which lost 2 bases and 1 base, there was a span of 5 bases. Germline CDR1 is GTSNPN and CDR2 is SVGIG (reference sequence). The length of the CDR3 is 12 residues. Filled out from reference TRBV30 and TRBJ1-1, the complete variable domain reads SQTIHQWPATLVQPVGSPLSLECTVEGTSNPNLYWYRQAAGRGLQLLFYSVGIGQISSEVPQNLSASRPQDRQFILSSKKLLLSDSGFYLCAWSPENTEAFFGQGTRLTVV.

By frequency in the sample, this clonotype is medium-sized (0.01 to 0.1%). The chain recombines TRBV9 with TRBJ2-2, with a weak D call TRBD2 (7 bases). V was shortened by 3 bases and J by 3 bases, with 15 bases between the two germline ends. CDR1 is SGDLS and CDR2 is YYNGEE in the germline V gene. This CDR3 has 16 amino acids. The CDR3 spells CASSGRGTTYTGELFF. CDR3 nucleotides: TGTGCCAGCAGCGGGAGGGGGACTACCTACACCGGGGAGCTGTTTTTT.

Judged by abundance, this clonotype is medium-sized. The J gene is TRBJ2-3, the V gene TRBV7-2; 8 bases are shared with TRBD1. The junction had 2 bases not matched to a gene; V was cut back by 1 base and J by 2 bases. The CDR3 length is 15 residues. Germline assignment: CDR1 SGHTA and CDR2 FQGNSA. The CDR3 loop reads CASSLVDRDTDTQYF. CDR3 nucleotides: TGTGCCAGCAGCTTAGTGGACAGGGACACAGATACGCAGTATTTT.

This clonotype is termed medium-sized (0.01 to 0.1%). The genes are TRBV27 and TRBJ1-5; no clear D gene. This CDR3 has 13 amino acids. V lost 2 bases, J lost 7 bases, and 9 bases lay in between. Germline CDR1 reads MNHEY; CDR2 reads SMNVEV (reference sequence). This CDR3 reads CASSLRVEQPQHF. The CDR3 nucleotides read TGTGCCAGCAGTTTAAGGGTGGAGCAGCCCCAGCATTTT.

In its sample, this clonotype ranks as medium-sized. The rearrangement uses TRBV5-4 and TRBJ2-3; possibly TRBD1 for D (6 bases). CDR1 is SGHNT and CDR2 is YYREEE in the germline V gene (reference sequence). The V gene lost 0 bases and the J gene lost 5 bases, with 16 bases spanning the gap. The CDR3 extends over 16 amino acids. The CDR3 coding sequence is TGTGCCAGCAGCTTGGAGAGGGAACAGGGCGTAGATACGCAGTATTTT. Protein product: CASSLEREQGVDTQYF.

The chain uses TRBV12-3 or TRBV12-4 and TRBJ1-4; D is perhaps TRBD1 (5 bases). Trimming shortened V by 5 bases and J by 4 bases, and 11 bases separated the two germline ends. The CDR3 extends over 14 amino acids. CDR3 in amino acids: CASSLDGGNEKLFF. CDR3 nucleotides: TGTGCCAGCAGTCTGGACGGGGGTAATGAAAAACTGTTTTTT.

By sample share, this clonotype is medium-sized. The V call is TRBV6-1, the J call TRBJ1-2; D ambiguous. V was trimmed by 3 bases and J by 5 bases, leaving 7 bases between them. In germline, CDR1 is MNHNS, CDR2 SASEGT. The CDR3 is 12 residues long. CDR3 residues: CASSDELYGYTF. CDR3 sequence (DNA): TGTGCCAGCAGTGACGAACTATATGGCTACACCTTC.

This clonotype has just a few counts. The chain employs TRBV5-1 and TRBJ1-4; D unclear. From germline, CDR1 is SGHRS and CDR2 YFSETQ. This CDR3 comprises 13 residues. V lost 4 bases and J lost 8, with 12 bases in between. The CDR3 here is CASSPSRGEKLFF. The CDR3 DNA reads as TGCGCCAGCAGCCCCTCGCGAGGAGAAAAACTGTTTTTT.

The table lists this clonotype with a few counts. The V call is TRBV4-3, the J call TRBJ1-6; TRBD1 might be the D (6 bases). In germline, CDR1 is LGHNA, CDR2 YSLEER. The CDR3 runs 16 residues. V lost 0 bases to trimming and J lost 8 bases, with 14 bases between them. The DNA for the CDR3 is TGCGCCAGCAGCCAAGATGCAGGGGCACGGTATTCACCCCTCCACTTT. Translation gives CASSQDAGARYSPLHF.

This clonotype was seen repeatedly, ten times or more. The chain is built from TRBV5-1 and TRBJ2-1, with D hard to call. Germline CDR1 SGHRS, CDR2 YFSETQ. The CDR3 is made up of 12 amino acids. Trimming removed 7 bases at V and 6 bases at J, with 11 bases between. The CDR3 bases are TGCGCCAGCGCCGCCGTCGGCAATGAGCAGTTCTTC. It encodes CASAAVGNEQFF.

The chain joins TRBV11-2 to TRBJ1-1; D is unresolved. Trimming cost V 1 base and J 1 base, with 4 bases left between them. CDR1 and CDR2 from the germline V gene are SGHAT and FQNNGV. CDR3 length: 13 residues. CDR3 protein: CASSLGSNTEAFF. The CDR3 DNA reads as TGTGCCAGCAGCTTAGGCTCGAACACTGAAGCTTTCTTT.

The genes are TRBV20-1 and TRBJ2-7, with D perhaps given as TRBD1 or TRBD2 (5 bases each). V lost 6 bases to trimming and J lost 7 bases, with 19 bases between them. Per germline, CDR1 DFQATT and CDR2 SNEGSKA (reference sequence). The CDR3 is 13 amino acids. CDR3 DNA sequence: TGCAGTGCCCTGGGCATGGGGGTTTGGGAGCAGTACTTC. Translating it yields CSALGMGVWEQYF.

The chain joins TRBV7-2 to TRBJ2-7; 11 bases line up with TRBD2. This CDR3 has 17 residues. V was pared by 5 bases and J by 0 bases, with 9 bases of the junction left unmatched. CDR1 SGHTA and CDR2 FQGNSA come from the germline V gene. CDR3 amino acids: CASSRGTSGQSSYEQYF. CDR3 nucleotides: TGTGCCAGCAGCCGTGGGACTAGCGGCCAGAGCTCCTACGAGCAGTACTTC.

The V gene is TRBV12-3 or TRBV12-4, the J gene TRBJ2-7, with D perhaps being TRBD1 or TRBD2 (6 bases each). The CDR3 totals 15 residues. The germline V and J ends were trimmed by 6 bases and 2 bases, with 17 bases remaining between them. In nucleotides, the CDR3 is TGTGCCAGCAGAGAGGGGGGACACCCCGCCTACGAGCAGTACTTC. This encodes CASREGGHPAYEQYF.

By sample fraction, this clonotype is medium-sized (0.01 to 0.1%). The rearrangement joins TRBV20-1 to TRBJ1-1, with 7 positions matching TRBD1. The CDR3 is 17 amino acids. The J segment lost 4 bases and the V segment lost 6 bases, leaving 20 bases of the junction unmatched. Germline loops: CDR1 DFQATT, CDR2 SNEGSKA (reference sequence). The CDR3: CSASYAIGQASLTEAFF. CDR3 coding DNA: TGCAGTGCCTCATATGCCATAGGACAGGCGTCGCTCACTGAAGCTTTCTTT.

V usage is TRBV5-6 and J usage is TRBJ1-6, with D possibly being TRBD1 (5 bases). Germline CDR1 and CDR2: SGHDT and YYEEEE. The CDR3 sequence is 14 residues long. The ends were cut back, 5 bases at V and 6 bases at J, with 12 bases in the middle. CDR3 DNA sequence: TGTGCCAGCAGTGACAGCGATTTTAATTCACCCCTCCACTTT. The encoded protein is CASSDSDFNSPLHF.

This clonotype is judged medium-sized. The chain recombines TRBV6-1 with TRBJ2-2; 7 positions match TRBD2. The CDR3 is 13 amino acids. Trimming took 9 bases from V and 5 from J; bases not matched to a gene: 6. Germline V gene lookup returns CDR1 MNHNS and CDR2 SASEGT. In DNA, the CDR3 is TGTGCCAGTGCGGGAGTGAGGACCGGGGAGCTGTTTTTT. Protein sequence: CASAGVRTGELFF.

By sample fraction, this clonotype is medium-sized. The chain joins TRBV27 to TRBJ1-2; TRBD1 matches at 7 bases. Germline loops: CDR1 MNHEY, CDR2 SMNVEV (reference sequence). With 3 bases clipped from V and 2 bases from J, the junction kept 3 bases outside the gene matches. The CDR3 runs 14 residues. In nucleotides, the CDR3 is TGTGCCAGCAGTTTTAGGGGGCCCAACTATGGCTACACCTTC. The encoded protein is CASSFRGPNYGYTF.

This CDR3 reads CASSTRTGDSNQPQHF. For the CDR3, the DNA is TGCGCCAGCAGCACCCGGACAGGGGATAGCAATCAGCCCCAGCATTTT. The chain is built from TRBV5-1 and TRBJ1-5; 9 nucleotides line up with TRBD1. Germline CDR1 is SGHRS and CDR2 is YFSETQ. V was clipped by 4 bases and J by 0 bases; unmatched bases: 5. The CDR3 has 16 amino acids.

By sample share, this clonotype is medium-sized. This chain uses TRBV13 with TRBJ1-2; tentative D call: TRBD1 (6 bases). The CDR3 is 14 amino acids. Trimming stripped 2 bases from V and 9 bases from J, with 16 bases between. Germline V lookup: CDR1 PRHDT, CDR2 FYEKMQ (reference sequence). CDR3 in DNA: TGTGCCAGCAGCTTAAAAGGGGGGGGCAGGAGCTACACCTTC. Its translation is CASSLKGGGRSYTF.

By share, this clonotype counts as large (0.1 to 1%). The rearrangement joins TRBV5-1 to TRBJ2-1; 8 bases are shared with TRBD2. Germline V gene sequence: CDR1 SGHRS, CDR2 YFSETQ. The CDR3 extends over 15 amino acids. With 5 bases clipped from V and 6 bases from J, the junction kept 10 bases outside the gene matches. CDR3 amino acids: CASSVSGSNSNEQFF. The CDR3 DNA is TGCGCCAGCAGTGTAAGCGGGAGTAATTCCAATGAGCAGTTCTTC.